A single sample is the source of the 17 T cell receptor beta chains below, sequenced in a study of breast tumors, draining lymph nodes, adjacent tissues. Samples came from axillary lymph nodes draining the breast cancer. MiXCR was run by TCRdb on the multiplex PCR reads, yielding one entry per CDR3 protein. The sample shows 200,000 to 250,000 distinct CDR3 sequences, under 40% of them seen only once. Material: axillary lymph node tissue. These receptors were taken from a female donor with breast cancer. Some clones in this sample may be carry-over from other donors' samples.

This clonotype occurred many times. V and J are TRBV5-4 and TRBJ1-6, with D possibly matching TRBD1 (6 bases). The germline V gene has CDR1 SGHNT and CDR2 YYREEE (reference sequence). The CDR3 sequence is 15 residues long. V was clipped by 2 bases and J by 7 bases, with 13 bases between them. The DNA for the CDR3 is TGTGCCAGCAGCTTAGGGGGGGGCGGAAATTCACCCCTCCACTTT. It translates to CASSLGGGGNSPLHF. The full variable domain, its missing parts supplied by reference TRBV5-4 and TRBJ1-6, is ETGVTQSPTHLIKTRGQQVTLRCSSQSGHNTVSWYQQALGQGPQFIFQYYREEENGRGNFPPRFSGLQFPNYSSELNVNALELDDSALYLCASSLGGGGNSPLHFGNGTRLTVT.

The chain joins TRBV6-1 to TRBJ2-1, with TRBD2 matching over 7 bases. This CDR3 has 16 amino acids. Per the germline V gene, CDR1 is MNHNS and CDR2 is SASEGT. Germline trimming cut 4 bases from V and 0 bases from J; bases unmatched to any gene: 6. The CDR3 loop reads CASSASSGGSYNEQFF. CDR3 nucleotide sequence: TGTGCCAGCAGTGCCTCTAGCGGAGGCTCCTACAATGAGCAGTTCTTC.

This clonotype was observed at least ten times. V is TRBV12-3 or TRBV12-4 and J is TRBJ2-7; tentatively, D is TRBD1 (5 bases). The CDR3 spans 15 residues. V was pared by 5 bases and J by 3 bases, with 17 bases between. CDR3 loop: CASSLAAGSYYEQYF. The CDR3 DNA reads TGTGCCAGCAGTCTCGCGGCAGGGTCGTACTACGAGCAGTACTTC.

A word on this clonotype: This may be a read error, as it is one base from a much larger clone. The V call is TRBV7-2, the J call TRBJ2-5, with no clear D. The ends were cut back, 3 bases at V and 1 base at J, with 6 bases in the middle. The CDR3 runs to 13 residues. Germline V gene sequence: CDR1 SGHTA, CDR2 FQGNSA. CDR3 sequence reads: CASSFGGQETQYF. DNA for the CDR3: TGTGCCAGCAGCTTCGGCGGCCAAGAGACCCAGTACTTC.

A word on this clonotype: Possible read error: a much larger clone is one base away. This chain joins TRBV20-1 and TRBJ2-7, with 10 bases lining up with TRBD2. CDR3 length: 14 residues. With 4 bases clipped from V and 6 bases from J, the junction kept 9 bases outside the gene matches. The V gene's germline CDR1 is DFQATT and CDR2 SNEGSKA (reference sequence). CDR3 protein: CSATSAGGTSEQYF. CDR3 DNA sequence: TGCAGTGCTACGTCAGCGGGAGGGACCTCCGAGCAGTACTTC.

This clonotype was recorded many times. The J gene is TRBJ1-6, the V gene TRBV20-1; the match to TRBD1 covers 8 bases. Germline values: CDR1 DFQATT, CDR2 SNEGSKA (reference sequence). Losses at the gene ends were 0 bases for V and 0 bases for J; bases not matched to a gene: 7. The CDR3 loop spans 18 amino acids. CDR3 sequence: CSARDRTGLGSYNSPLHF. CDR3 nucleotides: TGCAGTGCTAGAGATCGGACAGGGCTTGGCTCCTATAATTCACCCCTCCACTTT.

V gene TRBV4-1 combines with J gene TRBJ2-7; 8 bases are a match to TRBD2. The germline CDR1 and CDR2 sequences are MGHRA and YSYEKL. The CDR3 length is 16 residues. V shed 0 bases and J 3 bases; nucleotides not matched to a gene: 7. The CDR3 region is CASSQDNTSGHYEQYF. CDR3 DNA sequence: TGCGCCAGCAGCCAAGATAATACTAGCGGACACTACGAGCAGTACTTC.

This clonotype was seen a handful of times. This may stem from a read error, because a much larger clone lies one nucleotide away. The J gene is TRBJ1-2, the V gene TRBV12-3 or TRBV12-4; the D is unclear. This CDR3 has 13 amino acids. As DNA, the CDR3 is TGTACCAGCAGTTATAGGGTCTACTATGGCTACACCTTC. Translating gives CTSSYRVYYGYTF.

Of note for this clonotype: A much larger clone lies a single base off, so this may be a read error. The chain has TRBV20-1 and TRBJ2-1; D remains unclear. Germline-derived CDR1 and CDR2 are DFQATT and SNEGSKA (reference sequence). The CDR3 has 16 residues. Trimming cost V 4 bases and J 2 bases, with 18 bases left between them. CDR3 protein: CSAKKEAGYPYNEQFF. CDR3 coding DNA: TGCAGTGCTAAAAAAGAGGCAGGATACCCCTACAATGAGCAGTTCTTC.

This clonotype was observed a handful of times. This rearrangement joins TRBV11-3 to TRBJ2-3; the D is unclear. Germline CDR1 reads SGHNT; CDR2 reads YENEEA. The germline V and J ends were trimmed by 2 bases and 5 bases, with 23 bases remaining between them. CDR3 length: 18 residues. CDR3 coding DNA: TGTGCCAGCAGCTTAAGAGCCGGCCCCCTTCTGGGTCGAGATACGCAGTATTTT. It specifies CASSLRAGPLLGRDTQYF. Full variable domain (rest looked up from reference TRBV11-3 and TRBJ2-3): EAGVVQSPRYKIIEKKQPVAFWCNPISGHNTLYWYLQNLGQGPELLIRYENEEAVDDSQLPKDRFSAERLKGVDSTLKIQPAELGDSAVYLCASSLRAGPLLGRDTQYFGPGTRLTVL.

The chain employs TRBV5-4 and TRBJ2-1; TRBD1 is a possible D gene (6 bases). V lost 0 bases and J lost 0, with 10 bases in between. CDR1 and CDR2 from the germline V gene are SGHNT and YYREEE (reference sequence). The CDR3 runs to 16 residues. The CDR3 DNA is TGTGCCAGCAGCTTGGTGGGGGCGAGCTCCTACAATGAGCAGTTCTTC. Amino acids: CASSLVGASSYNEQFF.

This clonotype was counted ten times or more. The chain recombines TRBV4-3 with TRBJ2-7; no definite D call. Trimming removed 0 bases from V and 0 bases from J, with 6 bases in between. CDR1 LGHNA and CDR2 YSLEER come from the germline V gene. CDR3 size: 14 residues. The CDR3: CASSQDQTSYEQYF. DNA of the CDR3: TGCGCCAGCAGCCAAGACCAGACCTCCTACGAGCAGTACTTC.

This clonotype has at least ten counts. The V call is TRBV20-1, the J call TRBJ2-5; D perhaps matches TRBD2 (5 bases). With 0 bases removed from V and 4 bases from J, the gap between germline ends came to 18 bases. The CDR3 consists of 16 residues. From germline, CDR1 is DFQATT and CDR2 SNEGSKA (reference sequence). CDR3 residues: CSARDHYGIRRETQYF. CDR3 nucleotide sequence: TGCAGTGCTAGAGATCACTACGGGATAAGAAGAGAGACCCAGTACTTC.

The CDR3 region is CSASQGGNSPLHF. CDR3 nucleotide sequence: TGCAGTGCTAGCCAGGGCGGGAATTCACCCCTCCACTTT. This sequence joins TRBV20-1 and TRBJ1-6; TRBD1 might be the D (5 bases). Germline V gives CDR1 DFQATT, CDR2 SNEGSKA (reference sequence). Between the trimmed V and J ends, which lost 3 bases and 7 bases, there was a span of 10 bases. This CDR3 has 13 residues.

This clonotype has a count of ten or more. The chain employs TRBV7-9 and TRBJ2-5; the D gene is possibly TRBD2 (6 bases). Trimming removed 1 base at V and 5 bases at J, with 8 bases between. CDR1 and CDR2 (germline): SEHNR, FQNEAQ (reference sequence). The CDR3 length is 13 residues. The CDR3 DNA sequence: TGTGCCAGCAGCTTAGGTAGCGGCGAGACCCAGTACTTC. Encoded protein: CASSLGSGETQYF. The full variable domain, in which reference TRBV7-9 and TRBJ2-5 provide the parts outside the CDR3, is DTGVSQNPRHKITKRGQNVTFRCDPISEHNRLYWYRQTLGQGPEFLTYFQNEAQLEKSRLLSDRFSAERPKGSFSTLEIQRTEQGDSAMYLCASSLGSGETQYFGPGTRLLVL.

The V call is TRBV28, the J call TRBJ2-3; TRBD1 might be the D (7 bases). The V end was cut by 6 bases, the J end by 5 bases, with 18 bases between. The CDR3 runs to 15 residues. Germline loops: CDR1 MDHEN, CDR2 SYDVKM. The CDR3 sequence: CASSRGDRGIDTQYF. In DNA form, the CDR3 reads TGTGCCAGCAGCCGCGGGGACAGAGGGATAGATACGCAGTATTTT. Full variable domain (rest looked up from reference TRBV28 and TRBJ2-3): DVKVTQSSRYLVKRTGEKVFLECVQDMDHENMFWYRQDPGLGLRLIYFSYDVKMKEKGDIPEGYSVSREKKERFSLILESASTNQTSMYLCASSRGDRGIDTQYFGPGTRLTVL.

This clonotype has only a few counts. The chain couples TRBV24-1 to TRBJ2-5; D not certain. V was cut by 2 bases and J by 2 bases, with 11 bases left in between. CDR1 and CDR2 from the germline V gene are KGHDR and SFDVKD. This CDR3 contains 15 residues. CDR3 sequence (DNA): TGTGCCACCAGTGATTCGGAAAGGGTTCAAGAGACCCAGTACTTC. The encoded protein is CATSDSERVQETQYF.